Detailed here is one T cell receptor beta chain. TCRdb re-analyzed the PCR reads through MiXCR. The repertoire holds over 8,000 clones, with approximately 31% as singletons. The V gene's germline CDR1 is SGDLS and CDR2 YYNGEE. V lost 5 bases and J lost 3; bases outside the gene matches: 13. This CDR3 contains 17 residues. These data are taken from a study of metastatic and nonmetastatic thyroid tumors. Study-wide background: Both malignant and benign thyroid patients supplied peripheral blood and tumor or nodule tissue samples, across which the repertoires of these patients were then compared.

The entire patient cohort was treatment-naive prior to thyroid surgery. The V and J genes are TRBV9 and TRBJ2-7; TRBD2 agrees at 11 bases. The sample was adjacent normal tissue. The TCR sequence derives from a female donor with papillary thyroid cancer or a benign thyroid nodule (not recorded which). Some clones in this sample may be carry-over from other donors' samples. CDR3 sequence (DNA): TGTGCCAGCAGTTACAAGAGGGTAGCGGGAGGGTACTACGAGCAGTACTTC. Translating it yields CASSYKRVAGGYYEQYF.